This T cell receptor beta chain stems from a study of shared clonotypes between healthy human individuals (TCRdb year 2020). Turning to the overall study: Three men and two women, aged 18 to 49 years, made up the cohort. For each donor, CD4 naive and CD4 memory were each run on three plates, CD8 naive on two plates, and CD8 memory on one plate. To estimate repertoire size and how much clonotype sharing occurs between individuals, the study deeply sequenced the blood TCR repertoires of several healthy adults. Different laboratories and diverse techniques were used to prepare libraries and sequence TCR repertoires, to increase sequencing depth and limit assay-specific biases. Per donor, leukapheresis produced somewhere between about 0.8 and 9 billion PBMCs. Broad study findings and their caveats: Pairwise subsampling led to the expectation that sequencing depth would affect the degree of clonotype sharing among donors. Naive subsets generally had larger estimated clonotype richness than memory subsets. When four donors were compared, the shared fraction of clonotypes was about 5% for naive CD4, roughly 3.4% for naive CD8, 2% to 2.5% for memory CD4, and 0.35% to 0.5% for memory CD8. Even with the large sequencing depth, rarefaction of the sorted-subset datasets indicated that sequencing was incomplete. Only blood was sampled, and tissue TCR repertoires likely differ from those in blood. Higher generation probabilities were observed for clonotypes shared by all four sorted-subset donors than for non-shared clonotypes. Because the study included only a small number of donors, the genetic and exposure-history diversity represented was limited.

Donors were healthy HIV-negative adults with no recently reported acute infections or vaccinations. Every donor was a Caucasian adult living in Nashville, Tennessee, USA. CD4+ T cells were enriched through magnetic negative selection, after which naive cells were positively selected on CD45RA and the remaining negative fraction served as the memory subset. Blood was collected by leukapheresis, and PBMCs were isolated by Ficoll-Histopaque density gradient centrifugation and then cryopreserved in liquid nitrogen vapor phase. Analytical flow cytometry was used to check the purity and quantity of every magnetically sorted T cell population. From each sorted fraction, genomic DNA was isolated and quantified by UV absorbance on a Nanodrop 2000c. This clone was counted once. Its recognized antigen is unknown. No much larger clonotype is one base removed from it; base qualities were not supplied. Using the deep immunoSEQ assay, multiplex PCR amplified TCR CDR3 regions from genomic DNA. Genomic DNA extracted from each cell subset was distributed evenly over all wells of several immunoSEQ 96-well plates, and each plate served as one replicate. For sorted subsets, each replicate PCR was loaded with 200 ng genomic DNA, equivalent to 30,000 or so T cell genomes. Purified libraries were measured with a Qubit 3.0 fluorometer, size-checked on a Bioanalyzer 2100, and measured again with the KAPA Library Quantification kit. Each immunoSEQ 96-well plate was sequenced on its own single-read 150-cycle Illumina NextSeq 550 flow cell. In the original analysis: Because the immunoSEQ output included only junctional sequences and no quality scores, the filtering could not be the same as the filtering used for full-length reads. Sequences were annotated with PyIR, a Python wrapper for IgBLAST v1.9, and V/J genes and CDR3 were assigned using IMGT germline references. Reads were removed for weak V/J assignments (E-value above 1e-6), missing CDR3, stop codons, out-of-frame junctions, or ambiguous translated residues. V3J clonotypes were defined as sequences sharing an identical inferred V gene, J gene, and CDR3 amino acid sequence. Percentage overlap between repertoires was calculated by dividing the number of shared unique clonotypes by the size of the smaller repertoire. RTK rarefaction, the Chao1 estimator, and Recon v2.1 estimates of unobserved clonotypes were used to assess repertoire richness. Generation probabilities for all TCRbeta clonotypes obtained by the gDNA method from a few donors were computed using OLGA. Entries here come from immuneACCESS through TCRdb and include only in-frame sequences with V and J called. Some clones fail to appear in such tables; in the studies checked, an unresolved V gene covers under half of the shortfall, and the cause of the remainder is unknown. The V and J calls and clone size were taken over from that table, and D and trimming were inferred from the DNA. This sample is represented by under 550,000 clones; roughly 95% of them were singletons. In total, the top ten clones hold roughly 0.06% of the sample.

This receptor was identified in a woman in her thirties in good health. Specimen: naive CD4+ T cells sorted from blood. In the paper's terms, the cell subset or site label means: CD45RA+ positively selected.

The DNA is as follows: TGTGCCAGCATTACCCTTGATCTCGGCAGACCCAATTCACCCCTCCACTTT. Translated, it reads CASITLDLGRPNSPLHF. The sequence links TRBV28 to TRBJ1-6; the D gene lacks a confident call. The CDR3 numbers 17 residues from cysteine through phenylalanine. Only the CDR3 part of the read is kept: 51 bases, read in frame from the first base. V gives up 7 bases and J gives up 7 bases, and the segment between their germline ends measures 23 bases. From a lookup of the germline V gene, CDR1 and CDR2 are MDHEN and SYDVKM. The reference TRBV28 and TRBJ1-6 proteins fill in what lies around the CDR3, so the full variable domain reads DVKVTQSSRYLVKRTGEKVFLECVQDMDHENMFWYRQDPGLGLRLIYFSYDVKMKEKGDIPEGYSVSREKKERFSLILESASTNQTSMYLCASITLDLGRPNSPLHFGNGTRLTVT.